This T cell receptor beta chain was identified in a study of CD8 T cells in Susac syndrome. Study-wide results and limits: The study's TCR sequencing and HLA analysis drew on a certain number of individuals. That number was acknowledged as relatively small.

RNA, at about 0.45 to 1 ug, was reverse transcribed with random hexamers. Multiplex PCR with immunoSEQ amplified the TCR beta CDR3 across 54 Vbeta and 13 Jbeta. TCRdb re-called the immunoSEQ multiplex PCR reads through MiXCR, storing one row per CDR3 protein. The data show 300,000 to 350,000 distinct CDR3 sequences, with under 95% seen just once and around 0.07% held by the top ten. The CDR3 consists of 14 residues. CDR1 and CDR2 from the germline V gene are DFQATT and SNEGSKA (reference sequence). V lost 3 bases to trimming and J lost 5 bases, with 17 bases between them. Comment on this clonotype: The antigen remains undetermined.

TCR beta was sequenced from blood CD8+ and CD4+ T cells. The CD8+ and CD4+ T cells were isolated magnetically using a negative isolation approach, whereas the TEMRA cells were enriched by FACS. This chain links TRBV20-1 with TRBJ2-7; D possibly corresponds to TRBD2 (5 bases). The sequence derives from a human donor with multiple sclerosis. Input material: CD4+ T cells from PBMCs. The CDR3 is CSARAGLAFHEQYF. Written as DNA, the CDR3 is TGCAGTGCTAGGGCGGGTCTGGCGTTCCACGAGCAGTACTTC.